This T cell receptor beta chain was obtained from a study of cytomegalovirus exposure and HLA in healthy donors (dated by TCRdb to about 2017). With regard to the full study: An earlier analysis of roughly 570 of the donors reported about 280 Gb of sequence data and some 110 million unique TCR beta sequences obtained from around 190 million T cells. An early release covering about 600 HLA-typed donors comprised approximately 290 gigabases of sequencing data and approximately 85 million unique TCR sequences. Of the 398 genotyped donors, 81% were placed in the genetic ancestry cluster associated with self-reported Caucasian donors. The study was designed to test whether signatures of past pathogen exposure could be identified by cataloging public T cell receptors. The T cell repertoires of around 670 subjects were profiled by immunosequencing and related to cytomegalovirus serostatus. Besides the first cohort of roughly 640 subjects, a separate validation cohort made up of over 100 different subjects was used. High-throughput TCR immunosequencing, statistical association of individual TCRs with disease status, and machine learning were combined to predict cytomegalovirus infection status. To study patterns of TCR occurrence, a later analysis re-analyzed previously published TCR beta repertoires from around 700 donors and added high-resolution HLA genotyping. The later analysis used no new phenotypic data to find candidate immune exposures, relying instead on TCR beta sequences and their occurrence across donors. An earlier analysis of 587 of the donors used high-throughput TCR beta sequencing to judge whether each TCR beta V gene segment behaved as functional or pseudogenic. Donor age, sex, ethnicity and CMV serostatus were collected together with the repertoire data. A later genetic analysis took genome-wide SNP genotypes for about 55% of the roughly 670 donors and used that subset as a discovery cohort. All discovery cohort repertoires had been generated using a single sequencing platform. HLA typing included class I and class II loci at four-digit resolution. The number of donors typed differed by locus, with 629-630 for A, B, C, DRB1 and DQB1, more than 500 for DQA1, 600 to 610 for DPA1, and 400 to 490 for DPB1. Because of strong linkage in the cohort, a few DR-DQ haplotypes were treated as single units for association and clustering. Among under 450 genotyped donors of the cohort, an average of around 240,000 unique TCR beta nucleotide sequences were sequenced per donor, about a sixth of them non-productive.

In total, fewer than 750 healthy bone marrow donors made up the cohort. At the time of sampling, all cohort members were nominally healthy, though unrecorded immune exposures were likely present. The donor was CMV seronegative and was included in the group of around 320 seronegative cohort members. Each donor provided a peripheral blood sample, and peripheral blood mononuclear cells were used for TCR beta sequencing. Genomic DNA extraction from the blood cell samples was performed with the Qiagen DNeasy Blood Extraction Kit. What the research found in general, with its limitations: A later analysis associated some 17,000 TCR beta sequences with specific HLA alleles at a false discovery rate of 0.05. In a later analysis, several top co-occurrence clusters were reported to appear linked to parvovirus B19, influenza, CMV and Epstein-Barr virus. A further reported finding was that TCR beta sequences accurately predicted the HLA-A and HLA-B alleles for most subjects in the first cohort. CMV serostatus was the only immune exposure information available for the cohort. When HLA alleles, especially DR and DQ, strongly co-occurred, TCR associations were difficult to assign to individual alleles. In an earlier analysis of roughly 560 of the donors, most TCR beta V segments were observed in productive rearrangements about 87% or about 30% of the time, broadly matching IMGT annotations. In this cohort, only TCR beta chains were sequenced, and detectable features were limited by the absence of alpha or paired-chain data. In both the original and validation cohorts, the classifier was reported to diagnose cytomegalovirus status with high specificity and sensitivity. In a later analysis, most CMV-associated TCR beta chains were found to appear HLA-restricted, with HLA associations seemingly driven largely by CMV exposure. The 87-base-pair reads could not distinguish some IMGT-functional V segments, including TRBV6-2 and TRBV6-3, so those segments were excluded. A total of 150 or so TCR beta chains were listed by the study as associated with cytomegalovirus. The authors suggested that the approach could potentially be extended to other disease states and immunological phenotypes. A cluster of highly shared sequence variants was judged likely to represent a technical artifact of the sequencing pipeline. A few of the identified cytomegalovirus-associated TCR beta chains were confirmed in vitro to be specific for cytomegalovirus antigens. A later genetic analysis reported fewer N-insertions in productive TCRs among donors in an Asian-associated ancestry cluster than the approximately 700-donor mean. Roughly uniform sequencing depth across donors was assumed in presence/absence analyses, although this assumption may not hold. V-gene and J-gene trimming of TCR beta chains was associated with a missense DCLRE1C variant in a later genetic analysis, and the association was replicated in an independent cohort. A later analysis found that TCR association rates varied across HLA loci, with DRB1 alleles showing the most associated TCRs and HLA-C alleles the fewest. Most TCR sequences were seen in very few donors, while some public TCRs were found in many individuals. Because HLA typing was unavailable for some donors at each locus, only the typed subset was used in association tests. Because counts were too low, 15 to 20 rarely observed V segments, including chromosome 9 orphons, were left out of the earlier analysis of 587 of the donors. A later analysis found that HLA-associated TCR beta chains were more clonally expanded and had lower generation probabilities than equally common non-associated chains. Correlated functional status among segregating V segments might be attributable to linkage disequilibrium, but an unknown experimental factor could not be ruled out.

With respect to this clone: Its target antigen remains unknown. No clone much larger than this one lies a single base away; base qualities are absent.

Library preparation was by the immunoSEQ multiplex PCR assay. A mixture of 60 forward primers for TCR Vbeta segments and 13 reverse primers for TCR Jbeta segments was used in the multiplex PCR. The CDR3 region of rearranged TCR beta genes was amplified from genomic DNA with a multiplex PCR assay. The Illumina HiSeq System was used to sequence the amplified TCR beta libraries as 87-base-pair reads. The source study handled its data this way. A later analysis tallied tens of millions of unique TCR beta chains across the 666 repertoires, and approximately 12 million of those chains were shared by two or more donors. Raw reads were error-corrected and collapsed into unique sequences with a nearest-neighbor algorithm that merged closely related sequences to remove PCR and sequencing errors. CDR3 sequences were aligned to IMGT reference sequences to assign V, D and J gene segments. For a sequence to be retained, a match of at least six nucleotides to both a V gene segment and a J gene segment was required. A rearrangement counted as productive if the CDR3 had no stop codons and remained in frame with V and J, and every other rearrangement counted as non-productive. CDR3 was defined by IMGT convention, running from the second conserved V-encoded cysteine to the conserved J-encoded phenylalanine. Sequences without an unambiguous match to a single V gene segment were excluded from the earlier analysis of approximately 560 of the donors. An earlier analysis of 587 of the donors called V segments functional above 56.7% productive rearrangements and segregating when the between-donor standard deviation exceeded 5%. A statistical classification framework was built to diagnose cytomegalovirus status from the catalog of TCR beta chain sequences. V and J gene assignment, in a later analysis, came from comparing TCR nucleotide sequences with IMGT/GENE-DB human TR gene sequences. A later analysis assigned CDR3 sequences and most-parsimonious VDJ recombination scenarios with the TCRdist pipeline. In a later analysis, each TCR beta chain was defined by its CDR3 amino acid sequence together with its V-gene family, and reads lacking a unique V-gene family were excluded. As a way to deal with suspected cross-contamination and a sequencing artifact, a later analysis dropped hundreds of nucleotide sequences that were highly shared and had low generation probability. A later analysis calculated a clonal expansion index for each public chain from normalized within-repertoire ranks of inferred template counts. In a later analysis, generation probabilities were computed with a VDJ recombination model fitted to out-of-frame rearrangements, and the resulting probabilities were checked against IGoR. In a later analysis, hypergeometric tests were used to score TCR-TCR, TCR-HLA and TCR-CMV co-occurrence, with a repertoire-size bias correction applied to TCR pairs. To estimate false discovery rates, a later analysis permuted the HLA or CMV assignments 20 times. In a later analysis, co-occurring TCRs were grouped using DBSCAN, with TCRdist sequence similarity added in when clustering inside HLA-allele-positive subsets. Co-occurrence clustering excluded repertoires with fewer than 30,000 or more than 120,000 public chains, plus five with anomalous nucleotide sharing. Held by TCRdb, this immuneACCESS table contains in-frame sequences only and omits some clones. Under half of the omission traces to an unresolved V gene where checked; the cause of the rest is unknown. That table supplies the V and J calls and clone size; D and trimming were determined from the DNA. The sample has approximately 100,000 clones on record, roughly 80% of them singletons. The top ten hold under 4% of the sample.

Via the germline V gene, CDR1 is LGHNA and CDR2 YSLEER. V sheds 1 base and J sheds 6 bases, leaving 15 bases between their ends. Its CDR3 holds 15 amino acids, cysteine through phenylalanine. Of all the DNA, just the CDR3 is kept, 45 bases in frame from base 1. The V and J segments used are TRBV4-3 and TRBJ1-2, with the D gene too uncertain to name. The TCR sequence derives from a man between 60 and 75 years old in good health and CMV-seronegative. What was sequenced was PBMCs. The DNA is TGCGCCAGCAGCCAAGGAGGGATTTGGGCTAATGGCTACACCTTC. Translated, this is CASSQGGIWANGYTF.